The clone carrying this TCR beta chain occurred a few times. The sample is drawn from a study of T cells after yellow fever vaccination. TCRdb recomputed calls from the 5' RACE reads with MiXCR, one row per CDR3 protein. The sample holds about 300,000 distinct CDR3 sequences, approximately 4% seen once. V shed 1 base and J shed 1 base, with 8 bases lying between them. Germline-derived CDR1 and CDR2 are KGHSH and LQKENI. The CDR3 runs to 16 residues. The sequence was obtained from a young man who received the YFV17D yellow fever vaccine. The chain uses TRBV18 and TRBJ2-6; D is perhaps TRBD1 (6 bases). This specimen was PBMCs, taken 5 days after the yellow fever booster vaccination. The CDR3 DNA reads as TGTGCCAGCTCACCACTGGGGGCTTCTGGGGCCAACGTCCTGACTTTC. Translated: CASSPLGASGANVLTF.